The next 12 T cell receptor beta chains were all read from a single sample in a study of T cell responses to AZD1222 COVID-19 vaccine. The method was immunoSEQ multiplex PCR; TCRdb's version includes in-frame clones alone and lacks a portion of them. In the table there are 130,000 or so clones, around 85% of which are singletons. The material was peripheral blood, obtained 28 days after the second dose of the MenACWY control vaccine. Receptors originate from an adult who received the MenACWY meningococcal vaccine as a control.

This clone was seen once. CDR3 sequence: CASSEGTVNTEAFF. The CDR3 DNA sequence: TGTGCCAGCAGTGAAGGGACAGTGAACACTGAAGCTTTCTTT. The V gene is TRBV2, the J gene TRBJ1-1, with a possible D match to TRBD1 (6 bases). V lost 1 base, J lost 0 bases, and 6 bases lay in between. From germline, CDR1 is SNHLY and CDR2 FYNNEI. This CDR3 region has 14 residues.

The chain links TRBV4-1 to TRBJ1-4, with a weak D call TRBD1 (5 bases). The CDR3 loop spans 15 amino acids. The V end lost 4 bases, the J end lost 0 bases, and 9 bases lay between the germline ends. CDR1 and CDR2 (germline): MGHRA, YSYEKL. The CDR3 nucleotides read TGCGCCAGCAGCCTAGAGACAGCAACTAATGAAAAACTGTTTTTT. This translates into CASSLETATNEKLFF.

The rearrangement joins TRBV7-9 to TRBJ1-5, with D possibly being TRBD1 (5 bases). Germline CDR1 SEHNR, CDR2 FQNEAQ (reference sequence). The V end was cut by 1 base, the J end by 5 bases, with 9 bases between. This CDR3 contains 14 residues. The CDR3, as DNA: TGTGCCAGCAGCTTAGGGACACCGGATCAGCCCCAGCATTTT. Protein product: CASSLGTPDQPQHF.

The chain has TRBV6-2 or TRBV6-3 and TRBJ1-1; D is unresolved. The V end lost 5 bases, the J end lost 0 bases, and 19 bases lay between the germline ends. This CDR3 is 17 amino acids long. CDR1 is MNHEY and CDR2 is SVGEGT in the germline V gene. The CDR3 region has the DNA TGTGCCAGCAGTCCAGACCTCAGGAGGATGATGAACACTGAAGCTTTCTTT. This encodes CASSPDLRRMMNTEAFF.

This clone was seen just once. The chain is built from TRBV4-1 and TRBJ1-6; no reliable D call. The germline V gene encodes CDR1 MGHRA and CDR2 YSYEKL. V was cut by 1 base and J by 7 bases, with 17 bases left in between. The CDR3 runs 17 residues. The CDR3 DNA follows: TGCGCCAGCAGCCAAGGGGTGGCGCTACGCCTCAATTCACCCCTCCACTTT. Its protein product is CASSQGVALRLNSPLHF.

The chain couples TRBV5-6 to TRBJ1-1, with D unresolved. Per the germline V gene, CDR1 is SGHDT and CDR2 is YYEEEE. V lost 2 bases, J lost 7 bases, and 6 bases lay in between. The CDR3 is 11 residues long. Here the CDR3 reads CASSFWDEAFF. CDR3 nucleotide sequence: TGTGCCAGCAGCTTTTGGGATGAAGCTTTCTTT.

This chain connects TRBV11-3 to TRBJ2-1; no definite D call. The CDR3 runs to 14 residues. V lost 3 bases, J lost 0 bases, and 6 bases lay in between. Looked up from germline, CDR1 is SGHNT and CDR2 is YENEEA. CDR3 sequence: CASSLSSSYNEQFF. In nucleotides, the CDR3 is TGTGCCAGCAGCTTGAGCAGCTCCTACAATGAGCAGTTCTTC. Using reference TRBV11-3 and TRBJ2-1 for the parts outside the CDR3, the full variable domain is EAGVVQSPRYKIIEKKQPVAFWCNPISGHNTLYWYLQNLGQGPELLIRYENEEAVDDSQLPKDRFSAERLKGVDSTLKIQPAELGDSAVYLCASSLSSSYNEQFFGPGTRLTVL.

A single count supports this clone. The V call is TRBV29-1, the J call TRBJ1-1; TRBD1 might be the D (5 bases). V dropped 5 bases and J dropped 4 bases, with 11 bases sitting between them. Looked up from germline, CDR1 is SQVTM and CDR2 is ANQGSEA. CDR3 size: 12 residues. The CDR3 DNA reads as TGCAGCGTTTCGGGGGGAACCACTGAAGCTTTCTTT. Translating gives CSVSGGTTEAFF.

The V and J genes are TRBV6-7 and TRBJ2-7; D uncertain. TRBV6-7 is marked as an open reading frame, function uncertain. Trimming shortened V by 5 bases and J by 4 bases, and 15 bases separated the two germline ends. CDR3 length: 14 amino acids. The CDR3 bases are TGTGCCAGCAGTCACCGACGCATCGAGTACGAGCAGTACTTC. As protein: CASSHRRIEYEQYF.

The chain uses TRBV15 and TRBJ2-1; 7 bases map to TRBD1. Germline lookup yields CDR1 LNHNV and CDR2 YYDKDF (reference sequence). The trim removed 0 bases at V and 9 bases at J, leaving 5 bases unmatched. The CDR3 consists of 14 residues. The CDR3 DNA sequence: TGTGCCACCAGCAGAGATGTAGGGGGCGGTGAGCAGTTCTTC. Its protein product is CATSRDVGGGEQFF.

The chain is built from TRBV18 and TRBJ2-2; unclear D gene. The CDR3 runs to 15 residues. Germline-derived CDR1 and CDR2 are KGHSH and LQKENI. Trimming shortened V by 3 bases and J by 1 base, and 9 bases separated the two germline ends. CDR3 sequence (DNA): TGTGCCAGCTCACCGAACCAGGAGAACACCGGGGAGCTGTTTTTT. It specifies CASSPNQENTGELFF.

The genes are TRBV12-5 and TRBJ2-2, with 11 bases that match TRBD1. Per germline, CDR1 LGHNT and CDR2 FRNRAP. There are 15 residues in the CDR3. J was trimmed by 7 bases and V by 5 bases; bases with no gene match: 6. CDR3 coding DNA: TGTGCTAGTGGTGACGGACAGGGGGCATTCGGGGAGCTGTTTTTT. It specifies CASGDGQGAFGELFF.